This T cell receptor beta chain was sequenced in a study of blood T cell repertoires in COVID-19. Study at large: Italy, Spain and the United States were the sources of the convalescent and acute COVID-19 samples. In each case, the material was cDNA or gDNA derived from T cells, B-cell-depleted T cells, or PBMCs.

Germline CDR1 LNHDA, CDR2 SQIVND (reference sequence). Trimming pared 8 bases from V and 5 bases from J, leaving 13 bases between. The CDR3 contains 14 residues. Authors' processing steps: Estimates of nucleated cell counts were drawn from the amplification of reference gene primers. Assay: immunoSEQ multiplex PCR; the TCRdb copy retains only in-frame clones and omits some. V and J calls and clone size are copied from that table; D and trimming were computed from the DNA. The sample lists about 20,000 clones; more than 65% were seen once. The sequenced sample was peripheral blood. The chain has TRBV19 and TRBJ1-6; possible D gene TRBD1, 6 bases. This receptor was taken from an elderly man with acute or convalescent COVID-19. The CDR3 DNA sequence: TGTGCCAGTGGCGTCAGGGGAAATAATTCACCCCTCCACTTT. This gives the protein CASGVRGNNSPLHF.